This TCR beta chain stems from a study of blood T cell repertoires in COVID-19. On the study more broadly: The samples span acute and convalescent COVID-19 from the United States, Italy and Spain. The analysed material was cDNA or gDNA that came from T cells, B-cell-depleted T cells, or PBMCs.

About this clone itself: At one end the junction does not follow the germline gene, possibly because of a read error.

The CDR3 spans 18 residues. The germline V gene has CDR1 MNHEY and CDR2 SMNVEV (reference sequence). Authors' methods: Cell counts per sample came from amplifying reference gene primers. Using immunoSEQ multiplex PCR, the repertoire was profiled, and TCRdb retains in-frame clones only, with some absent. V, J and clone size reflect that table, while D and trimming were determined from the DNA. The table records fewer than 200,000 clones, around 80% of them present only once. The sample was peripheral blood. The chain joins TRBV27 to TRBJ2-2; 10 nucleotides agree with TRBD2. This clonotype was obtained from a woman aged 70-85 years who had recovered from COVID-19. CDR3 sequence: CASSLFASGSLSTGELFF. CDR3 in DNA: TGTGCTAGCAGTTTATTTGCTAGCGGGAGTTTGAGCACCGGGGAGCTGTTTTTT.